This TCR beta chain was retrieved from a study (dated by TCRdb to between 2015 and 2016). About the investigation overall: Whether tumor-infiltrating Tregs in breast cancer are recruited from blood Tregs or converted in situ from other CD4+ T cell subsets was tested. Overall results and qualifications from the work: Tumor-infiltrating Treg TCR alpha and beta sequences overlapped most with tumor naive CD4+ T cells, then with blood naive CD4+ T cells. Tumor memory CD4+ T cell TCR gene usage was found to cluster with blood and lymph node memory CD4+ cells and with lymph node naive CD4+ cells. The larger-cohort validation was restricted to a single TCR beta V-J rearrangement rather than whole repertoires.

Full-length TCR variable regions were amplified by 5' RACE PCR with constant-region reverse primers, and semi-nested PCR with Nested Universal Primer A was subsequently performed. The ReliaPrep RNA Cell Miniprep System was used to extract total RNA, which was then reverse transcribed into 5'RACE-ready cDNA with the SMARTer RACE 5'/3' Kit. Full-length TCR alpha and beta libraries were barcoded with multiplex adaptors and sequenced on an Illumina MiSeq. The published analysis was carried out like this. For each of nine subset-tissue groups, sequencing data from the five patients were pooled, and the groups were compared by unsupervised clustering of TCR gene usage. The Morisita-Horn index, with shared sequences weighted by their contribution to each repertoire, was used to calculate repertoire similarity. The public sequencing data were trimmed at Q25 with fastp and processed into clonotypes with MiXCR by TCRdb, which kept only in-frame beta chains. One record per CDR3 amino acid sequence lists the most common genes and DNA. The V and J calls come from TCRdb's annotation, not from the publication. For this sample the table gives more than 9,500 distinct CDR3 sequences, of which roughly 25% were detected only once. The ten most abundant clones make up about 3.4% of the sample.

About this clonotype: Its antigen remains undetermined. Mismatch with germline at one junction end may stem from a read error.

From the germline V gene, CDR1 is SGHDT and CDR2 is YYEEEE. From cysteine to phenylalanine, the CDR3 is 14 amino acids long. Only CDR3 DNA is held: 42 bases, read in frame from base 1. Cells that were CD4+CD25+CD127-/low were isolated as Tregs. Tregs, naive and memory CD4+ T cells from tumor, blood and ipsilateral draining lymph nodes of five breast cancer patients underwent full-length TCR alpha and beta sequencing. Ficoll density gradient centrifugation was used to isolate mononuclear cells from lymph nodes or from 50 ml of peripheral blood. Sorted cell populations were confirmed by FACS to exceed 90% purity.

The sequence came from a female donor with breast cancer. Sequencing was carried out using Tregs sorted from blood. The V and J segments used are TRBV5-6 and TRBJ1-2; 8 bases in the middle match TRBD1. The sequence in DNA is TGTGCCTGCAGCTTGGACAGGGACCTCTATGGCTACACCTTC. This encodes CACSLDRDLYGYTF.